This TCR beta chain stems from a study of neurological immune-mediated disorders (dated by TCRdb to about 2019). Describing the broader study: Peripheral blood TCR-beta repertoires from HTLV-I-associated myelopathy (HAM/TSP) patients, multiple sclerosis patients and healthy controls were compared by UMI-based sequencing. The cohort comprised approximately 67 subjects: approximately 15 HAM/TSP patients, 34 multiple sclerosis patients and about 20 healthy controls. Each longitudinal HAM/TSP and healthy donor was sampled at 3 time-points spaced at about 3-40 month intervals. The 95 to 120 TCR-beta libraries covered PBMC samples along with longitudinal samples, technical triplicates, and paired sorted CD4+ and CD8+ T-cell subsets.

This clonotype has at least ten counts. Its cognate antigen has yet to be identified. Base qualities are not recorded, but no much larger clone differs from it by a single base. cDNA was synthesized by template-switch 5'RACE using a primer with a 10-nucleotide random unique molecular identifier that tagged each TCR transcript. Every sequencing run yielded over 180 million TCR-beta sequences covering 15-18 subjects. The RNeasy kit was used to extract total RNA. The KAPA Real-time Library Amplification kit was used to amplify TCR-beta VDJ regions with primers for the TCR constant region and the 5'RACE anchor. Sample indexes and Illumina adaptors were added in a first PCR, after which library yield was increased in a second PCR. After Ampure bead purification, the roughly 650 bp TCR product was size-selected on a 2% E-gel SizeSelection system. Before pooling, library quality was assessed on a Bioanalyzer, concentration was determined with Qubit, and library quantification was performed with the Kapa Library Quantification kit. Libraries were sequenced paired-end 2 x 150 bp on an Illumina HiSeq 2500. To increase sequence diversity, about 23-32% phiX was spiked into each library pool. The source study handled its data this way. Quality-filtered reads were processed with the UMI-based MiGEC pipeline, which removed over 85% of raw TCR sequences during error correction. VDJ genes were aligned to IMGT germline references, and clonotypes were defined by unique CDR3 amino acid sequence plus V-J genes. VDJtools evaluated clonal expansion, Shannon diversity and CDR3 relatedness (CalcPairwiseDistances, ClusterSamples); CLCbio workbench built phylogenetic trees. Expanded clones were defined as having at least 8 unique UMIs, based on coefficient-of-variation modelling across technical triplicates. TCRdb reanalyzed the raw reads on its own, using fastp at Q25 for trimming and MiXCR for clone calling, and kept in-frame beta chains. Entries are consolidated by CDR3 protein sequence, retaining the most common genes and DNA. The V and J calls, along with clone size, are taken from TCRdb and not from the paper's own processing. The sample records approximately 45,000 distinct CDR3 sequences, approximately 15% of which are singletons. About an eighth of the sample is held by the ten biggest clonotypes.

The time point label on this specimen signifies: longitudinal time-point 3. The healthy controls were volunteers from blood banks in Maryland, USA. Libraries from unsorted PBMCs were made from 2 million PBMCs kept in RNAlater at -80 degrees C until RNA extraction. Peripheral blood was subjected to Ficoll-Hypaque density gradient centrifugation to isolate PBMCs, which were then cryopreserved in liquid nitrogen. Overall results and qualifications from the work: No identical CDR3 amino acid sequences were shared among expanded clones across subjects, suggesting private TCR-beta repertoires in all groups. TCR clonal expansion was highest in HAM/TSP patients and lowest in MS patients, with MS patients falling below even healthy controls.

The source material was PBMCs. This TCR derives from a man aged 25 to 45 in good health.

The CDR3 here reads CASRDPTRDNEQFF. The DNA sequence reads TGTGCCAGCAGGGACCCTACGAGGGACAATGAGCAGTTCTTC. The V and J genes are TRBV28 and TRBJ2-1; TRBD2 could be the D gene, as 5 bases match. The CDR3 starts with the cysteine, ends with the phenylalanine, and has 14 residues. CDR3 DNA only is kept here, 42 bases in frame from base 1. At the junction V is shortened by 6 bases and J by 5 bases, with 14 bases in between. Taken from the germline V gene, the CDR1 and CDR2 loops are MDHEN and SYDVKM.